These 15 T cell receptor beta chains originate from one sample sequenced in a study of blood T cell repertoires in COVID-19. Libraries were prepared by immunoSEQ multiplex PCR; TCRdb keeps only in-frame clonotypes and omits some of them. In the table there are 150,000 to 200,000 clones, over 60% of which are singletons. Sequenced: peripheral blood. Receptor source: a woman in her 70s with acute or convalescent COVID-19.

The genes are TRBV7-3 and TRBJ1-6; unclear D gene. Germline values: CDR1 SGHTA, CDR2 FQGTGA. Trimming removed 1 base at V and 6 bases at J, with 7 bases between. The CDR3 length is 14 residues. CDR3 sequence: CASSLSPGNSPLHF. The DNA for the CDR3 is TGTGCCAGCAGCTTAAGTCCCGGTAATTCACCCCTCCACTTT.

The CDR3 bases are TGTGCCTGGGGGTGGGGGGAGGGCTCACCCCTCCACTTT. Amino acids: CAWGWGEGSPLHF. This chain uses TRBV7-2 with TRBJ1-6, with a weak D call TRBD1 (5 bases). V shed 11 bases and J shed 10 bases, with 18 bases lying between them. The CDR3 loop spans 13 amino acids. CDR1 is SGHTA and CDR2 is FQGNSA in the germline V gene.

V gene TRBV7-3 combines with J gene TRBJ2-2, with TRBD1 matching over 7 bases. In germline, CDR1 is SGHTA, CDR2 FQGTGA. With V trimmed by 5 bases and J by 7 bases, 10 bases remained unmatched. This CDR3 has 15 amino acids. In DNA form, the CDR3 reads TGTGCCAGCAGCAGGAGGACAGGTTTGGACGGGGAGCTGTTTTTT. It translates to CASSRRTGLDGELFF.

The table lists this clone with a few counts. The chain combines TRBV13 with TRBJ2-7, with TRBD2 matching over 7 bases. Germline V gene sequence: CDR1 PRHDT, CDR2 FYEKMQ (reference sequence). CDR3 length: 13 residues. V dropped 8 bases and J dropped 2; count of bases not matched to a gene: 6. The chain's CDR3 is CASGGSGTYEQYF. CDR3 nucleotides: TGTGCCAGCGGAGGGAGCGGGACCTACGAGCAGTACTTC.

Here the CDR3 reads CASKGGSTYEQYF. The CDR3 DNA reads as TGTGCCAGCAAAGGCGGGAGCACCTACGAGCAGTACTTC. J is TRBJ2-7 and V is TRBV5-8; 7 nucleotides match TRBD2. The V gene's germline CDR1 is SGHTS and CDR2 YDEGEE. The length of the CDR3 is 13 residues. J gave up 2 bases and V 6 bases, and 5 bases lay outside the gene matches.

The table lists this clone with a count of one. The sample has other DNA sequences that encode this CDR3 too. CDR3 sequence reads: CASSLGTSGYEQYF. The CDR3 region has the DNA TGTGCCAGCAGCTTAGGGACTAGCGGTTACGAGCAGTACTTC. The rearrangement uses TRBV11-2 and TRBJ2-7; the match to TRBD2 covers 10 bases. The length of the CDR3 is 14 residues. J gave up 4 bases and V 1 base, and 1 base lay outside the gene matches. The germline V gene encodes CDR1 SGHAT and CDR2 FQNNGV.

The rearrangement links TRBV15 to TRBJ1-4, with D unresolved. CDR1 LNHNV and CDR2 YYDKDF come from the germline V gene (reference sequence). The CDR3 sequence is 15 residues long. The germline V and J ends were trimmed by 0 bases and 0 bases, with 5 bases remaining between them. CDR3 DNA sequence: TGTGCCACCAGCAGAGATTCGGCAACTAATGAAAAACTGTTTTTT. It yields the protein CATSRDSATNEKLFF.

The rearrangement joins TRBV11-2 to TRBJ1-5; the match to TRBD1 covers 8 bases. In germline, CDR1 is SGHAT, CDR2 FQNNGV. This CDR3 has 14 amino acids. The V gene end was trimmed by 1 base and the J gene end by 10 bases; junction bases not matched to a gene: 6. DNA for the CDR3: TGTGCCAGCAGCTTAGGGCAGGGGGCTTATCCCCAGCATTTT. Translating it yields CASSLGQGAYPQHF.

This sequence joins TRBV5-8 and TRBJ1-4; 8 nucleotides match TRBD1. From germline, CDR1 is SGHTS and CDR2 YDEGEE. The CDR3 length is 17 residues. The ends lost 4 bases at V and 0 bases at J; junction bases unmatched: 8. CDR3 bases: TGTGCCAGCAGCCCGGACAGGGAGTTTGCAACTAATGAAAAACTGTTTTTT. As protein: CASSPDREFATNEKLFF.

The V gene is TRBV5-1, the J gene TRBJ2-5; the D gene is possibly TRBD1 (6 bases). The CDR3 consists of 13 residues. V lost 5 bases, J lost 0 bases, and 8 bases lay in between. The germline V gene has CDR1 SGHRS and CDR2 YFSETQ. The chain's CDR3 is CASRQGNQETQYF. CDR3 in DNA: TGCGCCAGCAGACAGGGAAACCAAGAGACCCAGTACTTC. Combining the CDR3 with reference TRBV5-1 and TRBJ2-5 gives the whole variable domain KAGVTQTPRYLIKTRGQQVTLSCSPISGHRSVSWYQQTPGQGLQFLFEYFSETQRNKGNFPGRFSGRQFSNSRSEMNVSTLELGDSALYLCASRQGNQETQYFGPGTRLLVL.

The chain combines TRBV4-2 with TRBJ2-5; 9 positions match TRBD2. CDR1 LGHNA and CDR2 YNFKEQ come from the germline V gene. After removal of 1 base from V and 5 bases from J, the junction contained 17 bases not matched to a gene. The CDR3 extends over 19 amino acids. This CDR3 reads CASSQARPVAGGPGETQYF. In DNA, the CDR3 is TGTGCCAGCAGCCAAGCCCGCCCTGTGGCGGGAGGGCCGGGGGAGACCCAGTACTTC.

The chain uses TRBV15 and TRBJ2-7; D possibly corresponds to TRBD1 (5 bases). Germline lookup yields CDR1 LNHNV and CDR2 YYDKDF (reference sequence). The CDR3 contains 16 residues. Trimming cost V 1 base and J 3 bases, with 16 bases left between them. The CDR3: CATSRAQRGQFYEQYF. The CDR3, as DNA: TGTGCCACCAGCAGAGCACAACGAGGACAATTCTACGAGCAGTACTTC.

In DNA form, the CDR3 reads TGTGCCAGCAGCCCTGTCTCATCCCGGGGGCAGTTCTTC. This codes for CASSPVSSRGQFF. This sequence joins TRBV9 and TRBJ2-1; D is perhaps TRBD2 (5 bases). This CDR3 comprises 13 residues. The V gene's germline CDR1 is SGDLS and CDR2 YYNGEE. The V end lost 4 bases, the J end lost 12 bases, and 17 bases lay between the germline ends.

The sample holds a few counts of this clone. This rearrangement joins TRBV12-3 or TRBV12-4 to TRBJ1-1; D gene uncertain. The CDR3 is made up of 13 amino acids. Deletions cut 4 bases from V and 0 bases from J, with 6 bases between. The CDR3 DNA reads TGTGCCAGCAGTTACATCATGAACACTGAAGCTTTCTTT. It codes for CASSYIMNTEAFF.

This rearrangement joins TRBV6-5 to TRBJ2-1; 13 bases match TRBD2. Unmatched junction bases numbered 8, after V lost 7 bases and J lost 8 bases. Germline V CDR1 and CDR2: MNHEY, SVGAGI. The CDR3 extends over 15 amino acids. Here the CDR3 DNA reads TGTGCCAGCACCAGGGGACTAGCGGGAATCGATGAGCAGTTCTTC. The encoded protein is CASTRGLAGIDEQFF.